A selection of T cell receptor beta chains follows, all from one sample in a study of T-cell reconstitution after alpha-beta-depleted transplantation in children. TCRdb fed the PCR reads into MiXCR, producing one record per CDR3 protein. The sample shows more than 500,000 distinct CDR3 sequences, roughly an eighth of them seen only once. The material was PBMCs, mostly from graft donor cells, obtained 180 days after TCRalphabeta/CD19-depleted stem cell transplant. These receptors all stem from a female patient between 2 and 15 years old who had a stem cell transplant for aplastic anemia, so the T cells may come from the graft donor. The CDR3 runs from the conserved cysteine through the conserved F or W. The D gene is left open where the match is weak. Some rows have no size entry. The others give once, few or many, or a class for an expanded clone.

14,TRBJ1-1,few,TRBV6-1,NA,CASRVPPLNTEAFF,TGTGCCAGCAGGGTCCCACCGCTGAACACTGAAGCTTTCTTT
15,TRBJ2-5,few,TRBV18,NA,CASSPGGRSWETQYF,TGTGCCAGCTCCCCAGGAGGCAGGTCGTGGGAGACCCAGTACTTC
18,TRBJ1-1,NA,TRBV12-5,NA,CASGLVRDRFPPRVEAFF,TGTGCTAGTGGTTTGGTACGAGACAGGTTCCCGCCCCGGGTTGAAGCTTTCTTT
14,TRBJ2-2,NA,TRBV28,TRBD2,CASSFGRETGELFF,TGTGCCAGCAGTTTTGGGCGGGAGACCGGGGAGCTGTTTTTT
16,TRBJ1-5,NA,TRBV7-2,TRBD1,CASSLRGQGSNQPQHF,TGTGCCAGCAGCTTAAGGGGGCAGGGGAGCAATCAGCCCCAGCATTTT
13,TRBJ1-1,few,TRBV29-1,NA,CSVADPGSTEAFF,TGCAGCGTTGCGGACCCCGGGAGCACTGAAGCTTTCTTT
16,TRBJ2-3,few,TRBV4-3,TRBD2,CASSQDRGGRTDTQYF,TGCGCCAGCAGCCAAGATCGGGGGGGGCGCACAGATACGCAGTATTTT
14,TRBJ1-1,many,TRBV15,NA,CATSRVTDPSEAFF,TGTGCCACCAGCAGAGTGACAGATCCGTCCGAAGCTTTCTTT
15,TRBJ2-3,NA,TRBV28,TRBD2,CASSLGGGLTDTQYF,TGTGCCAGCAGTTTGGGGGGGGGTCTCACAGATACGCAGTATTTT
17,TRBJ2-2,few,TRBV27,NA,CASSLVRRWQAPGELFF,TGTGCCAGCAGTTTAGTTAGGAGGTGGCAGGCCCCCGGGGAGCTGTTTTTT
13,TRBJ2-1,NA,TRBV9,NA,CASSVATYNEQFF,TGTGCCAGCAGCGTAGCTACCTACAATGAGCAGTTCTTC
16,TRBJ2-3,NA,TRBV5-1,TRBD2,CASSLVLAATTDTQYF,TGCGCCAGCAGCTTGGTACTAGCGGCCACCACAGATACGCAGTATTTT
13,TRBJ2-3,many,TRBV7-2,NA,CASSLGQADTQYF,TGTGCCAGCAGCTTGGGTCAAGCAGATACGCAGTATTTT
14,TRBJ1-5,NA,TRBV10-3,TRBD1,CAISHTGDEWPQHF,TGTGCCATCAGCCATACAGGGGACGAATGGCCCCAGCATTTT
15,TRBJ1-5,NA,TRBV7-8,TRBD1,CASRFGTGVNQPQHF,TGTGCCAGCAGGTTCGGGACAGGGGTCAATCAGCCCCAGCATTTT
16,TRBJ2-4,few,TRBV7-2,TRBD1,CASSYRTGVAKNIQYF,TGTGCCAGCAGCTACCGGACAGGGGTAGCCAAAAACATTCAGTACTTC
18,TRBJ2-5,NA,TRBV5-1,TRBD2,CASSLHRNQRGYQQTQYF,TGCGCCAGCAGCTTACACAGGAACCAGCGGGGATACCAACAGACCCAGTACTTC
15,TRBJ2-3,NA,TRBV12-3/TRBV12-4,NA,CASWRGLMGTDTQYF,TGTGCCAGTTGGAGGGGCCTGATGGGGACAGATACGCAGTATTTT
15,TRBJ2-7,NA,TRBV29-1,NA,CSVTFGSGLLYEQYF,TGCAGCGTGACCTTTGGGAGCGGCCTCCTCTACGAGCAGTACTTC
14,TRBJ1-1,NA,TRBV28,NA,CASSLYGGGTEAFF,TGTGCCAGCAGTTTATACGGGGGGGGGACTGAAGCTTTCTTT
18,TRBJ2-3,many,TRBV7-2,TRBD2,CASSLASSAGGSLNTQYF,TGTGCCAGCAGCTTAGCGTCTTCTGCGGGGGGGTCCTTGAATACGCAGTATTTT
11,TRBJ2-1,many,TRBV12-3/TRBV12-4,NA,CASRVASEQFF,TGTGCCAGCCGGGTAGCTAGTGAGCAGTTCTTC
16,TRBJ2-7,NA,TRBV28,NA,CASRLLGRGAAYEQYF,TGTGCCAGCAGGCTTTTAGGGCGGGGAGCGGCCTACGAGCAGTACTTC
14,TRBJ1-3,few,TRBV3-1,TRBD1,CASSPRTGRNTIYF,TGTGCCAGCAGCCCCCGGACAGGGAGAAACACCATATATTTT
16,TRBJ1-1,few,TRBV12-5,NA,CASGLVPGYMNTEAFF,TGTGCTAGTGGTTTGGTACCAGGGTACATGAACACTGAAGCTTTCTTT
19,TRBJ2-2,NA,TRBV14,TRBD2,CASSHPALEAGMNTGELFF,TGTGCCAGCAGCCACCCCGCGTTAGAAGCGGGGATGAACACCGGGGAGCTGTTTTTT
14,TRBJ1-2,NA,TRBV7-9,NA,CASSLEGVNYGYTF,TGTGCCAGCAGCTTAGAGGGGGTCAACTATGGCTACACCTTC
13,TRBJ2-3,NA,TRBV27,TRBD2,CASTFGGADTQYF,TGTGCCAGCACCTTCGGGGGGGCAGATACGCAGTATTTT
15,TRBJ1-5,NA,TRBV12-3/TRBV12-4,TRBD1,CASSLSTGRGQPQHF,TGTGCCAGCAGTTTGTCGACAGGGAGGGGTCAGCCCCAGCATTTT
16,TRBJ2-2,NA,TRBV12-3/TRBV12-4,NA,CASSRTGHLVRGELFF,TGTGCCAGCAGCAGAACGGGACACCTCGTAAGGGGGGAGCTGTTTTTT
14,TRBJ2-1,NA,TRBV6-1,TRBD2,CASSEVLAGGPFLF,TGTGCCAGCAGTGAAGTTTTAGCGGGAGGGCCCTTCCTCTTC
14,TRBJ1-2,few,TRBV25-1,TRBD1,CASSDSGGDYGYTF,TGTGCCAGCAGTGATTCAGGGGGGGACTATGGCTACACCTTC
14,TRBJ2-4,few,TRBV12-3/TRBV12-4,NA,CASNSRVAKNIQYF,TGTGCCAGCAATTCGCGGGTAGCCAAAAACATTCAGTACTTC
17,TRBJ2-3,few,TRBV5-1,NA,CASSLAGHPLAADTQYF,TGCGCCAGCAGCTTGGCGGGACACCCACTGGCAGCAGATACGCAGTATTTT
16,TRBJ2-1,NA,TRBV20-1,NA,CSARDGFGGSYNEQFF,TGCAGTGCTAGAGATGGTTTCGGGGGCTCCTACAATGAGCAGTTCTTC
15,TRBJ2-1,NA,TRBV29-1,NA,CSMSGGAGTYNEQFF,TGCAGCATGTCTGGGGGGGCGGGGACTTACAATGAGCAGTTCTTC
11,TRBJ2-1,NA,TRBV20-1,NA,CARGSYNEQFF,TGCGCACGGGGCTCCTACAATGAGCAGTTCTTC
15,TRBJ2-5,NA,TRBV7-2,NA,CASSLMRNLQETQYF,TGTGCCAGCAGCTTAATGCGGAACCTCCAAGAGACCCAGTACTTC
16,TRBJ2-7,few,TRBV28,NA,CASSLPGTLPAYEQYF,TGTGCCAGCAGTTTGCCCGGGACGCTGCCCGCCTACGAGCAGTACTTC
18,TRBJ2-3,NA,TRBV20-1,NA,CSASRWTNHPSDTDTQYF,TGCAGTGCCTCTCGATGGACTAACCACCCTAGTGACACAGATACGCAGTATTTT
16,TRBJ1-1,NA,TRBV6-5,NA,CASSYSSFPLNTEAFF,TGTGCCAGCAGTTACTCGAGCTTCCCCTTGAACACTGAAGCTTTCTTT
14,TRBJ2-1,NA,TRBV9,NA,CASSTALGSYEQFF,TGTGCCAGCAGCACCGCACTAGGCTCATATGAGCAGTTCTTC
17,TRBJ2-2,once,TRBV9,NA,CASSVGPGDWTTGELFF,TGTGCCAGCAGCGTAGGCCCAGGGGACTGGACCACCGGGGAGCTGTTTTTT
14,TRBJ2-3,NA,TRBV20-1,NA,CSATATAALDTQYF,TGCAGTGCTACGGCTACAGCGGCCTTAGATACGCAGTATTTT
14,TRBJ1-2,few,TRBV4-2,NA,CASTGRSSNYGYTF,TGTGCCAGCACCGGGCGGTCCAGTAACTATGGCTACACCTTC
14,TRBJ1-6,few,TRBV5-5,NA,CASSLSSGNSPLHF,TGTGCCAGCAGCTTGAGTAGCGGGAATTCACCCCTCCACTTT
16,TRBJ2-2,few,TRBV12-3/TRBV12-4,NA,CASSLGAWLNTGELFF,TGTGCCAGCAGTTTAGGGGCGTGGCTTAACACCGGGGAGCTGTTTTTT
14,TRBJ2-1,NA,TRBV29-1,NA,CSELESGAYNEQFF,TGCAGCGAACTCGAATCCGGGGCCTACAATGAGCAGTTCTTC
13,TRBJ2-2,NA,TRBV9,NA,CASSVGQTGELFF,TGTGCCAGCAGCGTAGGACAGACCGGGGAGCTGTTTTTT
15,TRBJ2-1,many,TRBV5-1,NA,CASRGGLQFGWEQFF,TGCGCCAGCAGAGGTGGGCTCCAATTCGGTTGGGAGCAGTTCTTC
14,TRBJ1-1,few,TRBV14,NA,CASSQYTGNTEAFF,TGTGCCAGCAGCCAATACACAGGGAACACTGAAGCTTTCTTT
15,TRBJ2-3,many,TRBV20-1,NA,CSATRVGSGTDTQYF,TGCAGTGCTACCAGAGTGGGGTCTGGCACAGATACGCAGTATTTT
14,TRBJ2-7,few,TRBV5-6,NA,CASSAIGSSYEQYF,TGTGCCAGCAGCGCTATCGGGAGCTCCTACGAGCAGTACTTC
12,TRBJ2-3,NA,TRBV6-1,NA,CASRNPRDTQYF,TGTGCCAGCAGAAATCCGAGAGATACGCAGTATTTT
17,TRBJ2-4,few,TRBV7-2,NA,CASSFRAGRLAKNIQYF,TGTGCCAGCAGCTTCAGGGCTGGAAGACTAGCCAAAAACATTCAGTACTTC
12,TRBJ2-7,many,TRBV2,TRBD1,CASSAGGYEQYF,TGTGCCAGCAGTGCAGGGGGCTACGAGCAGTACTTC
15,TRBJ1-1,NA,TRBV28,NA,CASSFSQMEFTEAFF,TGTGCCAGCAGTTTCTCCCAGATGGAGTTCACTGAAGCTTTCTTT
12,TRBJ2-1,NA,TRBV30,TRBD2,CAWTRAGVEQFF,TGTGCCTGGACGAGAGCGGGAGTCGAGCAGTTCTTC
22,TRBJ2-3,NA,TRBV21-1,NA,CASSNHSFGRDSGKRGTDTQYF,TGTGCCAGCAGCAATCATTCTTTTGGTCGAGACTCAGGGAAAAGGGGCACAGATACGCAGTATTTT